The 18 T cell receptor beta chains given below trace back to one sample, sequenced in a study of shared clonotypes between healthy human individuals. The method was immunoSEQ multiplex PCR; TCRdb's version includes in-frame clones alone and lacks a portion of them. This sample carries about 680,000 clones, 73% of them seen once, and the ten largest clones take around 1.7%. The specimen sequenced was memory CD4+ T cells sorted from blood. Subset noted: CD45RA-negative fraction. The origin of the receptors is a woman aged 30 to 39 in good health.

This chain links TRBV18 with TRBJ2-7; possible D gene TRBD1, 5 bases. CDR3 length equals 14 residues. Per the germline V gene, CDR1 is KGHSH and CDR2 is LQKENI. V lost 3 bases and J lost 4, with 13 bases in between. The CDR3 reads CASSPATVRYEQYF. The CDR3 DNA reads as TGTGCCAGCTCACCCGCGACAGTACGTTACGAGCAGTACTTC. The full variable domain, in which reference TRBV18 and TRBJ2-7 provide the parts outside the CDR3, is NAGVMQNPRHLVRRRGQEARLRCSPMKGHSHVYWYRQLPEEGLKFMVYLQKENIIDESGMPKERFSAEFPKEGPSILRIQQVVRGDSAAYFCASSPATVRYEQYFGPGTRLTVT.

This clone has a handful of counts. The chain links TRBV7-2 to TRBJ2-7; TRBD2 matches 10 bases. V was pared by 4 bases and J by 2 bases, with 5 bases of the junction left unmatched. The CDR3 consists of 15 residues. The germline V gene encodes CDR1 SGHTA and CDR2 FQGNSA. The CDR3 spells CASSSGAGGPYEQYF. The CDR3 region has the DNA TGTGCCAGCAGCTCGGGAGCGGGAGGGCCCTACGAGCAGTACTTC.

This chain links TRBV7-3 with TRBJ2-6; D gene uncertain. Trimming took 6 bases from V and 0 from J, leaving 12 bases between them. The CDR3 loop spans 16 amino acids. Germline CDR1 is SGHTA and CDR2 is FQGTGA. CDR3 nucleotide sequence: TGTGCCAGCAGTTCCTCGCTCGGCTCTGGGGCCAACGTCCTGACTTTC. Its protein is CASSSSLGSGANVLTF.

DNA for the CDR3: TGTGCCAGCAGCCTCGGGGCCACAGATACGCAGTATTTT. Its protein is CASSLGATDTQYF. The rearrangement uses TRBV6-1 and TRBJ2-3; tentatively, D is TRBD1 or TRBD2 (5 bases each). CDR3 length: 13 residues. V dropped 6 bases and J dropped 2 bases, with 9 bases sitting between them. Germline-derived CDR1 and CDR2 are MNHNS and SASEGT.

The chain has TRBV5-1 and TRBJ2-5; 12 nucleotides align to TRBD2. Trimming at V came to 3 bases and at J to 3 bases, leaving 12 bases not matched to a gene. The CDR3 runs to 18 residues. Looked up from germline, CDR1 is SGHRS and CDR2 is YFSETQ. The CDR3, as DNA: TGCGCCAGCAGCTCAAAAACCCGGGCTAGCGGGAGGGAAGAGACCCAGTACTTC. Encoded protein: CASSSKTRASGREETQYF.

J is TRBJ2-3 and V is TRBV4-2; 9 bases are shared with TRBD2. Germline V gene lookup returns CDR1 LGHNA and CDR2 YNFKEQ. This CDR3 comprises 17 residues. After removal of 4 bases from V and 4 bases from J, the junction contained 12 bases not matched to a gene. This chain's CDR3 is CASSRLSGTSISDTQYF. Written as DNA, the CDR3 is TGTGCCAGCAGCCGCCTCTCGGGGACTAGCATATCAGATACGCAGTATTTT.

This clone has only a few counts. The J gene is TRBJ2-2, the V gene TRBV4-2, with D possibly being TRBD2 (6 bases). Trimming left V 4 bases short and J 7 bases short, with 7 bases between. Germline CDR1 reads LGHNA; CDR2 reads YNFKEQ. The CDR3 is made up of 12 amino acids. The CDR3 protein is CASSLTSGELFF. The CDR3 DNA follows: TGTGCCAGCAGCCTGACTAGCGGGGAGCTGTTTTTT.

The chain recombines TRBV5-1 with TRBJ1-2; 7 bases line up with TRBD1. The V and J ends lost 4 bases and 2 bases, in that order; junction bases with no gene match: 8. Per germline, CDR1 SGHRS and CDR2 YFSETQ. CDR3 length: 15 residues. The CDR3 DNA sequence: TGCGCCAGCAGCCCAGGAGGGACAGACAACTATGGCTACACCTTC. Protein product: CASSPGGTDNYGYTF.

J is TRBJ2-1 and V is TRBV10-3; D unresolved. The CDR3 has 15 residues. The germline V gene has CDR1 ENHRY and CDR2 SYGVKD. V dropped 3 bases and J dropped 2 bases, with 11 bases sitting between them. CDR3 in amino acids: CAISELANTYNEQFF. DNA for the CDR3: TGTGCCATCAGTGAATTGGCGAACACCTACAATGAGCAGTTCTTC.

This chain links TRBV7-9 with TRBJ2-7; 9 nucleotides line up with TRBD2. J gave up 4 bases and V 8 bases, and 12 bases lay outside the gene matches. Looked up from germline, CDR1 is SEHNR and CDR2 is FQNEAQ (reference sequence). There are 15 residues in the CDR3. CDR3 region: CASSFAGGGVYEQYF. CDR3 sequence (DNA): TGTGCCAGCTCCTTCGCGGGAGGGGGCGTATACGAGCAGTACTTC.

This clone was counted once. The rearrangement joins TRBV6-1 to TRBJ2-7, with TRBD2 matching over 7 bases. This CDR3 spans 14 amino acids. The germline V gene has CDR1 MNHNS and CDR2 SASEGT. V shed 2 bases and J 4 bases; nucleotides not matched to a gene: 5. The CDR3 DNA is TGTGCCAGCAGTGAATGGGGGGGGGAATACGAGCAGTACTTC. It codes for CASSEWGGEYEQYF.

The CDR3 DNA reads TGTGCCAGCAGCTTACTGGGACATGGCTACGAGCAGTACTTC. Amino acids: CASSLLGHGYEQYF. The chain has TRBV7-2 and TRBJ2-7; TRBD1 is a possible D gene (6 bases). Germline-derived CDR1 and CDR2 are SGHTA and FQGNSA. The CDR3 has 14 residues. The V gene lost 2 bases and the J gene lost 3 bases, with 11 bases spanning the gap.

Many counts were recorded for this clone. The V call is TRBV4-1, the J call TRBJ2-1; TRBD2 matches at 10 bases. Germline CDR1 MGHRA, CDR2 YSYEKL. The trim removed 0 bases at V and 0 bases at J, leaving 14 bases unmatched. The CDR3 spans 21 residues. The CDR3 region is CASSQDLFGLAARSSYNEQFF. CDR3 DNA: TGCGCCAGCAGCCAAGATCTGTTCGGACTAGCGGCCCGGAGCTCCTACAATGAGCAGTTCTTC.

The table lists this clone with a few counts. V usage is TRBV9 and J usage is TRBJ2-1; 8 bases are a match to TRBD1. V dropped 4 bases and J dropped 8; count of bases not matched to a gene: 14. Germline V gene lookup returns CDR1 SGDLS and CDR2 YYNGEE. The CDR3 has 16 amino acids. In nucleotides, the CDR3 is TGTGCCAGCAGCCTTCGACAGGGGCCAGACGACGATGAGCAGTTCTTC. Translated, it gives CASSLRQGPDDDEQFF. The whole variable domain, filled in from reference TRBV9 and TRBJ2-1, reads DSGVTQTPKHLITATGQRVTLRCSPRSGDLSVYWYQQSLDQGLQFLIQYYNGEERAKGNILERFSAQQFPDLHSELNLSSLELGDSALYFCASSLRQGPDDDEQFFGPGTRLTVL.

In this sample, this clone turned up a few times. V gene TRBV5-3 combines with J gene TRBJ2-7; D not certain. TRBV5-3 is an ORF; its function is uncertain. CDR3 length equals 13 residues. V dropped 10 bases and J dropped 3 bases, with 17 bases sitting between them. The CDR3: CAVTGRPFYEQYF. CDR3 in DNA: TGTGCCGTGACGGGCAGGCCTTTCTACGAGCAGTACTTC.

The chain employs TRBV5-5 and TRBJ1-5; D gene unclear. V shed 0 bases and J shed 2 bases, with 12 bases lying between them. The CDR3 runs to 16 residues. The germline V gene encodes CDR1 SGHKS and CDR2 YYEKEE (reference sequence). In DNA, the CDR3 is TGTGCCAGCAGCTTGGTTTACAATTCAGGCAATCAGCCCCAGCATTTT. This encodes CASSLVYNSGNQPQHF.

The CDR3 protein is CASLRDRAGNTIYF. The CDR3, as DNA: TGTGCCAGCCTGAGGGACAGGGCCGGAAACACCATATATTTT. This rearrangement joins TRBV6-1 to TRBJ1-3, with 9 bases aligning to TRBD1. This CDR3 contains 14 residues. CDR1 and CDR2 (germline): MNHNS, SASEGT. Losses at the gene ends were 8 bases for V and 4 bases for J; bases not matched to a gene: 6.

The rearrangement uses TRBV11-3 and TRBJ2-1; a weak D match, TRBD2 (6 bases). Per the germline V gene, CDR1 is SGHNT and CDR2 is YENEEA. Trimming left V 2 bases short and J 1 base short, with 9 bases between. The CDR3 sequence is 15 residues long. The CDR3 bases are TGTGCCAGCAGCTTACGGCGGGGATCCTACAATGAGCAGTTCTTC. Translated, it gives CASSLRRGSYNEQFF.